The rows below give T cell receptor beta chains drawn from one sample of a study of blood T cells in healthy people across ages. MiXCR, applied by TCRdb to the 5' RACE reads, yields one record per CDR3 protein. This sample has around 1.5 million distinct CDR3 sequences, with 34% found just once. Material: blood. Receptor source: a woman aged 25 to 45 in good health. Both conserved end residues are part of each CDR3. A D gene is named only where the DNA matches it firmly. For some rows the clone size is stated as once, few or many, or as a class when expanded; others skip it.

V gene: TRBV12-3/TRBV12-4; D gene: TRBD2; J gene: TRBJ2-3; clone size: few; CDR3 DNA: TGTGCCAGCAGTTTCGGGGGGGGTCGCCGCACGGATACGCAGTATTTT; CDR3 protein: CASSFGGGRRTDTQYF
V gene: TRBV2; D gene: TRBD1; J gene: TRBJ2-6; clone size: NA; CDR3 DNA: TGTGCCAGCAGTAAACCGGGACAGCTCTCTGGGGCCAACGTCCTGACTTTC; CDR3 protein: CASSKPGQLSGANVLTF
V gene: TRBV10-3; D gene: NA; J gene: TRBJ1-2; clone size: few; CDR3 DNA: TGTGCCATCAGTGAGTCGCTAGGACCCACTAGAATGAACTATGGCTACACCTTC; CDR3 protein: CAISESLGPTRMNYGYTF
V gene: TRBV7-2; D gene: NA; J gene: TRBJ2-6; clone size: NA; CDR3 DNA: TGTGCCAGCAGCTACACTTACGCAGGGGGGAGCTCTGGGGCCAACGTCCTGACTTTC; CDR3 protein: CASSYTYAGGSSGANVLTF
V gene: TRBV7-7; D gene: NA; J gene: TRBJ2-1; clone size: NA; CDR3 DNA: TGTGCCAGCAGCTTAGGAAGGGACCCGGGATACAATGAGCAGTTCTTC; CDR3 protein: CASSLGRDPGYNEQFF
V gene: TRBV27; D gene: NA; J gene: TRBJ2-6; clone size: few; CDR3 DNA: TGTGCCAGCAGTAAACAAGGTTCTGGGGCCAACGTCCTGACTTTC; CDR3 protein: CASSKQGSGANVLTF
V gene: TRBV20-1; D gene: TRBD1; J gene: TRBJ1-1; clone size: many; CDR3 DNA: TGCAGTGCTCCCAGGACAGGGACCGGGTACACTGAAGCTTTCTTT; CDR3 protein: CSAPRTGTGYTEAFF
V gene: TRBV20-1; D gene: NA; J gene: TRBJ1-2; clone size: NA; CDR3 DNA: TGCAGTGCTACCACCCCGGGTAGAAGGGCTAACTATGGCTACACCTTC; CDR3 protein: CSATTPGRRANYGYTF
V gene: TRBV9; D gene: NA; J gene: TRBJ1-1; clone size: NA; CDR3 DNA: TGTGCCAGCAGCGCCCGAACAGGGATGAACACTGAAGCTTTCTTT; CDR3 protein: CASSARTGMNTEAFF
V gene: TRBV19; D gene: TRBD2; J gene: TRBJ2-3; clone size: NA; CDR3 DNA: TGTGCCAGTAGTTTGAAGCGGGGCCTAGTGGATACGCAGTATTTT; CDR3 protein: CASSLKRGLVDTQYF
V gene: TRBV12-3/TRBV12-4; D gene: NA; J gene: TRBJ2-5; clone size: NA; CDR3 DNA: TGTGCCAGCAGTGGTTTTGGTGGGAGTAGTGACAATGAGCAGTACTTC; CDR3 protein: CASSGFGGSSDNEQYF
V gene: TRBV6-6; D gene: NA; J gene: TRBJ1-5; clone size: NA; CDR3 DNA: TGTGCCAGCAGGGCTCTTGAATCTGGAGAGCCCCAGCATTTT; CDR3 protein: CASRALESGEPQHF
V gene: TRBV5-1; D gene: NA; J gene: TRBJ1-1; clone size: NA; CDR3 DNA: TGCGCCAGCAGCTTGGGTGGGGCTATGAACACTGAAGCTTTCTTT; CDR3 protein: CASSLGGAMNTEAFF
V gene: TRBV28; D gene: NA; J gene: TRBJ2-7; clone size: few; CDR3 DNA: TGTGCCAGCAGTCTTCCTTCCCGGGCCACCTACGAGCAGTACTTC; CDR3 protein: CASSLPSRATYEQYF
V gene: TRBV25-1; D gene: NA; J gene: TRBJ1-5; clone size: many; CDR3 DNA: TGTGCCAGCAGTGAAGGGAATAACAGGGTGAGCAATCAGCCCCAGCATTTT; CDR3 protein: CASSEGNNRVSNQPQHF
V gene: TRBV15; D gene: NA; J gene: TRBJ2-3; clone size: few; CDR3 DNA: TGTGCCACCAACCGGGGGCGCAGCACAGATACGCAGTATTTT; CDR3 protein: CATNRGRSTDTQYF
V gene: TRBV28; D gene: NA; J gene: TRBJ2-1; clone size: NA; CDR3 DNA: TGTGCCAGCACCCGGGACTCGATCTACAATGAGCAGTTCTTC; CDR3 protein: CASTRDSIYNEQFF
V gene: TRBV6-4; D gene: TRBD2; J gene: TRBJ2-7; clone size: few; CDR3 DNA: TGTGCCAGCAGTTTGGTGAGGACTAGCGGGGCCTACGAGCAGTACTTC; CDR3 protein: CASSLVRTSGAYEQYF
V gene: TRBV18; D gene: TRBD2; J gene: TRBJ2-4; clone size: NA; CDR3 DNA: TGTGCCAGCTCACCAGGACTAGCGGGTATAGCCAAAAACATTCAGTACTTC; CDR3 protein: CASSPGLAGIAKNIQYF
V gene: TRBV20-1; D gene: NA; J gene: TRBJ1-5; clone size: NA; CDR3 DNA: TGCAGTGCCGGAGGGATTGGCGGCAGCAATCTGCCCCAGCATTTT; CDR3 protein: CSAGGIGGSNLPQHF
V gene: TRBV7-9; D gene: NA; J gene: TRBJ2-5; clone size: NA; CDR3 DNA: TGTGCCAGCAGCTTTACGACTAAAAAAGAGACCCAGTACTTC; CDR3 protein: CASSFTTKKETQYF
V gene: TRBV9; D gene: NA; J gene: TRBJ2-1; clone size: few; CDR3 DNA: TGTGCCAGCAGCGTAAGTTACGGTTATGAGCAGTTCTTC; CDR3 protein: CASSVSYGYEQFF
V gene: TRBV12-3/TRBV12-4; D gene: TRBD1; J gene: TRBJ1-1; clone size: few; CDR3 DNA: TGTGCCAGCAGTCCAAATTTTTCGGACAGGTCGGCGACTGAAGCTTTCTTT; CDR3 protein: CASSPNFSDRSATEAFF
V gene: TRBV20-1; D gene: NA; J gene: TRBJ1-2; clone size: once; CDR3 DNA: TGCAGGCCTCGACACGGGACCTCTAACTATGGCTACACCTTC; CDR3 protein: CRPRHGTSNYGYTF
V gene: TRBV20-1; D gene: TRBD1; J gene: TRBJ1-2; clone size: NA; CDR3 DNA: TGCAGTGGTGGAATGACAGGGATTAACTATGGCTACACCTTC; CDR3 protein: CSGGMTGINYGYTF
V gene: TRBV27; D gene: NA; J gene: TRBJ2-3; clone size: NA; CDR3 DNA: TGTGCCAGCAGTTCCCCTATGAGGGCAGATACGCAGTATTTT; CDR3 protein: CASSSPMRADTQYF
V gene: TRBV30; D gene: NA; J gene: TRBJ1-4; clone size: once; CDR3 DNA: TGTGCCTGGAGTTCCAGGGGAGGGGCAAAACTGTTTTTT; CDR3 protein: CAWSSRGGAKLFF
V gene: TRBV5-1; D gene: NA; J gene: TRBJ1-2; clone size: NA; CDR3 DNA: TGCGCCAGCAGCCCGGGGGGGGCGTACTATGGCTACACCTTC; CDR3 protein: CASSPGGAYYGYTF
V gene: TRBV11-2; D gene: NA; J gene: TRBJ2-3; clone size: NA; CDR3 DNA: TGTGCCAGCAGCTTAGGAGGACTACACACAGATACGCAGTATTTT; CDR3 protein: CASSLGGLHTDTQYF
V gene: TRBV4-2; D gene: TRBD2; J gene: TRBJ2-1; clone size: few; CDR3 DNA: TGTGCCAGCCCCGAGGCGGGAGTTATTAATGAGCAGTTCTTC; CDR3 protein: CASPEAGVINEQFF
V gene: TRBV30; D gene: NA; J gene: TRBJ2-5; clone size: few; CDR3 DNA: TGTGCCTGGAGTGTAGGAGGGATCGAGACCCAGTACTTC; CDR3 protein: CAWSVGGIETQYF
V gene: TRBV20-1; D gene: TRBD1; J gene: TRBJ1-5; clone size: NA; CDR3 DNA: TGCAGTGCTTCGACAGGGGGAGGAGCTCAGCCCCAGCATTTT; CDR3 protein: CSASTGGGAQPQHF
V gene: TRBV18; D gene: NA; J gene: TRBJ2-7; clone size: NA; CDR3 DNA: TGTGCCAGCCGGGACTCTAGCCGAGATTGGCAGTACTTC; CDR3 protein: CASRDSSRDWQYF
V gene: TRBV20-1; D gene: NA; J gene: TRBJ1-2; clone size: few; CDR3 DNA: TGCAGTGCTAGACTTATGAGGGGCTACACCTTC; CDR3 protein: CSARLMRGYTF
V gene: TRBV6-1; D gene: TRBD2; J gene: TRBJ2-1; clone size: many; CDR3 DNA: TGTGCCAGCATTCCCCCAGCGGGGGCAGGAGGCAATGAGCAGTTCTTC; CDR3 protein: CASIPPAGAGGNEQFF
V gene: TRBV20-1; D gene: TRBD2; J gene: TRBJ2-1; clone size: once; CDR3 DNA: TGCAGTGCTAAAACTAGCGGGAGGATCGATGAGCAGTTCTTC; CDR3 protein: CSAKTSGRIDEQFF
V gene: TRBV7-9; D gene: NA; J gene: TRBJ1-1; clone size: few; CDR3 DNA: TGTGCCAGCTCCCCTCGAGGCCAGAGGAACACTGAAGCTTTCTTT; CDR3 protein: CASSPRGQRNTEAFF
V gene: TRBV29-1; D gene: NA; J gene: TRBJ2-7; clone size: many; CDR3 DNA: TGCAGCGCCCGAGCCGGGACCCTCTCCTACGAGCAGTACTTC; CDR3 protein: CSARAGTLSYEQYF
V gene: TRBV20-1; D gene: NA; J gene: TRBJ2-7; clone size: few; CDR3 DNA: TGCAGTGCTAGTGCAGGGGGGGACGAGCAGTACTTC; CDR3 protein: CSASAGGDEQYF
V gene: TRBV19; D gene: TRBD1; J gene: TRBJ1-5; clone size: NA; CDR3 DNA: TGTGCCAGTAGTCTTCGGACAGGGAGAGGGAACCAGCCCCAGCATTTT; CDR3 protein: CASSLRTGRGNQPQHF
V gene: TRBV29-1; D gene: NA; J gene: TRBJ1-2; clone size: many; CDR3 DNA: TGCAGCGTTGACAGGAGTGAGCAACCTAACTATGGCTACACCTTC; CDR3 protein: CSVDRSEQPNYGYTF
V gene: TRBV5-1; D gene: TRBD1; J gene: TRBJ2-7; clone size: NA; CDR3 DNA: TGCGCCAGCAGCTCGGATGGGCGGGGGACAGGGAGCTACGAGCAGTACTTC; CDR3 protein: CASSSDGRGTGSYEQYF
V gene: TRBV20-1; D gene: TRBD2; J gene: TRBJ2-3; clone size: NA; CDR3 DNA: TGCAGTGCTAGGATGTCGACTAGCGGGAGTATTAGCACAGATACGCAGTATTTT; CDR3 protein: CSARMSTSGSISTDTQYF
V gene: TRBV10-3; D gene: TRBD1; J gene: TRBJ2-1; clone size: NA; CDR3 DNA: TGTGCCATCAAAACGGGACAGGAGTCCTACAATGAGCAGTTCTTC; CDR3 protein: CAIKTGQESYNEQFF
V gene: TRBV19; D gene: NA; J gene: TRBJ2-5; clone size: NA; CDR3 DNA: TGTGCCAGTAGTATAGTTAGGGACCCCGGGGAGACCCAGTACTTC; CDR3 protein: CASSIVRDPGETQYF
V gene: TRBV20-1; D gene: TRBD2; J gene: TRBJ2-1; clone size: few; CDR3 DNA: TGCAGTGCGCGTTCCCTAGCGGGGGGCTTTTACAATGAGCAGTTCTTC; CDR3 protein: CSARSLAGGFYNEQFF
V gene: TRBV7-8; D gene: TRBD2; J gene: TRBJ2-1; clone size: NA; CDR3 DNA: TGTGCCAGCAGCTTCGCTAAACTAGCGAATGAGCAGTTCTTC; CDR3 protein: CASSFAKLANEQFF